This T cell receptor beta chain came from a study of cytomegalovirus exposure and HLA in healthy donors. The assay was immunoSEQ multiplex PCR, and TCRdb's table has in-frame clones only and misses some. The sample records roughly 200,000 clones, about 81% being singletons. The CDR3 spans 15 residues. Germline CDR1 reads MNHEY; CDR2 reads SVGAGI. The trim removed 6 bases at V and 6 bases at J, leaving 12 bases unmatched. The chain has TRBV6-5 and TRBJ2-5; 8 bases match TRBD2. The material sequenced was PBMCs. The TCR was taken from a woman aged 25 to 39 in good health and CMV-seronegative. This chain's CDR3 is CASRSGGARSQTQYF. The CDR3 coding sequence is TGTGCCAGCAGGTCGGGGGGGGCGAGGTCCCAGACCCAGTACTTC.